One sample yielded the 16 T cell receptor beta chains listed below, sequenced in a study of breast tumors, draining lymph nodes, adjacent tissues (dated by TCRdb to the mid-2010s). Library preparation was by multiplex PCR. Sequencing took place on an Illumina HiSeq 2000. TCRdb took the public reads, trimmed them with fastp at Q25, ran MiXCR for clone calling and kept in-frame beta chains. Every entry covers one CDR3 protein and lists the most common genes and DNA from its rows. Here the sample has roughly 220,000 distinct CDR3 sequences; 30% to 35% occur a single time. The ten biggest clones cover approximately 3.5% of the sample. The lymph node samples were taken from the axillary draining lymph nodes of breast cancer patients. Sequencing was done on a sample of axillary lymph node tissue. The receptors were sampled from a female donor with breast cancer. Some clones in this sample may be carry-over from other donors' samples.

This clonotype was counted ten times or more. The rearrangement joins TRBV2 to TRBJ2-5; 8 nucleotides line up with TRBD2. Germline values: CDR1 SNHLY, CDR2 FYNNEI. The CDR3 is made up of 14 amino acids. Trimming took 6 bases from V and 7 from J; bases not matched to a gene: 10. The CDR3 nucleotides read TGTGCCAGCAGGCGATCGGGACTAGATGGGACCCAGTACTTC. The encoded protein is CASRRSGLDGTQYF.

The chain uses TRBV5-4 and TRBJ2-7; D unresolved. Germline CDR1 is SGHNT and CDR2 is YYREEE (reference sequence). The V end lost 3 bases, the J end lost 6 bases, and 13 bases lay between the germline ends. This CDR3 is built from 13 residues. The CDR3 sequence is CASSYDIASEQYF. The CDR3 nucleotides read TGTGCCAGCAGCTACGACATAGCCAGCGAGCAGTACTTC.

By sample fraction, this clonotype is medium-sized. The rearrangement joins TRBV15 to TRBJ1-5; D is ambiguous. From germline, CDR1 is LNHNV and CDR2 YYDKDF (reference sequence). This CDR3 region has 13 residues. The ends were cut back, 2 bases at V and 3 bases at J, with 5 bases in the middle. CDR3 coding DNA: TGTGCCACCAGCAGACAAGCCAATCAGCCCCAGCATTTT. Amino acid sequence: CATSRQANQPQHF.

This clonotype showed up just a few times. The chain couples TRBV6-1 to TRBJ1-2, with 10 positions matching TRBD1. V dropped 5 bases and J dropped 0; count of bases not matched to a gene: 9. The CDR3 has 17 amino acids. Germline V gene sequence: CDR1 MNHNS, CDR2 SASEGT. The CDR3 loop reads CASSHPGQGLSNYGYTF. The CDR3 region has the DNA TGTGCCAGCAGTCATCCGGGACAGGGGTTATCTAACTATGGCTACACCTTC.

This clonotype appeared a few times. The chain joins TRBV24-1 to TRBJ1-1; 11 nucleotides line up with TRBD1. With 5 bases clipped from V and 5 bases from J, the junction kept 0 bases outside the gene matches. This CDR3 is built from 13 residues. Germline V gene data show CDR1 as KGHDR and CDR2 as SFDVKD. For the CDR3, the DNA is TGTGCCACCAGTGGGGACAGGGGGACTGAAGCTTTCTTT. It yields the protein CATSGDRGTEAFF.

This clonotype was seen repeatedly, ten times or more. The chain joins TRBV11-2 to TRBJ2-5; no definite D call. This CDR3 is built from 14 residues. Trimming cost V 1 base and J 4 bases, with 10 bases left between them. Germline lookup yields CDR1 SGHAT and CDR2 FQNNGV. The CDR3 DNA reads as TGTGCCAGCAGCTTAGTGGGCAACCCAGAGACCCAGTACTTC. Translated: CASSLVGNPETQYF.

The CDR3 loop is CASRIVNSGRETYEQYF. The CDR3 DNA reads TGTGCCAGCAGAATAGTCAATAGCGGGAGGGAAACCTACGAGCAGTACTTC. V usage is TRBV7-9 and J usage is TRBJ2-7; 11 nucleotides match TRBD2. This CDR3 contains 17 residues. Germline V gene lookup returns CDR1 SEHNR and CDR2 FQNEAQ (reference sequence). Losses at the gene ends were 6 bases for V and 2 bases for J; bases not matched to a gene: 12.

This clonotype was found many times. DNA for the CDR3: TGCAGTGCCAATAACCCTGAGGGGTCTTTCACCGGGGAGCTGTTTTTT. It yields the protein CSANNPEGSFTGELFF. The chain uses TRBV20-1 and TRBJ2-2; D may be TRBD1 or TRBD2 (5 bases each). CDR1 and CDR2 from the germline V gene are DFQATT and SNEGSKA (reference sequence). This CDR3 is 16 amino acids long. V lost 6 bases to trimming and J lost 4 bases, with 21 bases between them.

This sequence joins TRBV7-8 and TRBJ2-3; D is ambiguous. The V and J ends lost 5 bases and 6 bases respectively, with 24 bases between them. This CDR3 spans 17 amino acids. Germline CDR1 reads SGHVS; CDR2 reads FQNEAQ. The CDR3 nucleotides read TGTGCCAGCAGCCTCATCGGGTCAGTAGGGCTCGAGGATACGCAGTATTTT. This gives the protein CASSLIGSVGLEDTQYF.

Details on this clonotype: A much larger clonotype is one base distant, so this may be a read error. The chain uses TRBV10-3 and TRBJ2-3; D remains unclear. Trimming pared 11 bases from V and 3 bases from J, leaving 9 bases between. Germline V lookup: CDR1 ENHRY, CDR2 SYGVKD. This CDR3 contains 11 residues. The CDR3 DNA follows: TGTGCCGGCGTTTTAACAGATACGCAGTATTTT. This codes for CAGVLTDTQYF.

This clonotype was detected many times. This chain uses TRBV7-9 with TRBJ2-1, with D maybe TRBD1 (5 bases). CDR3 size: 17 residues. Germline V gene sequence: CDR1 SEHNR, CDR2 FQNEAQ (reference sequence). V was pared by 4 bases and J by 7 bases, with 23 bases between. CDR3 DNA: TGTGCCAGCAGCTCCCCAGCAGGGCAGGGTCTTGGAAATGAGCAGTTCTTC. This translates into CASSSPAGQGLGNEQFF. Supplemented by reference TRBV7-9 and TRBJ2-1, the full variable domain reads DTGVSQNPRHKITKRGQNVTFRCDPISEHNRLYWYRQTLGQGPEFLTYFQNEAQLEKSRLLSDRFSAERPKGSFSTLEIQRTEQGDSAMYLCASSSPAGQGLGNEQFFGPGTRLTVL.

This clonotype appeared many times. The rearrangement joins TRBV5-1 to TRBJ1-3, with D perhaps TRBD1 (6 bases). The CDR3 runs to 14 residues. Trimming shortened V by 6 bases and J by 4 bases, and 14 bases separated the two germline ends. Germline CDR1 and CDR2: SGHRS and YFSETQ. The CDR3 nucleotides read TGCGCCAGCACCGACACAGGGTCCGGAAACACCATATATTTT. Translating it yields CASTDTGSGNTIYF.

This clonotype was recorded many times. The chain links TRBV10-3 to TRBJ2-2; tentative D call: TRBD2 (5 bases). Trimming pared 8 bases from V and 1 base from J, leaving 14 bases between. This CDR3 is 15 amino acids long. Germline V gives CDR1 ENHRY, CDR2 SYGVKD. The CDR3 nucleotides read TGTGCCATCGCCGCTAGCAACCAGAACACCGGGGAGCTGTTTTTT. Protein: CAIAASNQNTGELFF.

This clonotype was seen at least ten times. The chain combines TRBV19 with TRBJ2-1, with D possibly being TRBD2 (6 bases). V was cut by 5 bases and J by 2 bases, with 7 bases left in between. The CDR3 loop spans 13 amino acids. CDR1 LNHDA and CDR2 SQIVND come from the germline V gene (reference sequence). The CDR3 region has the DNA TGTGCCAGTAGTCGACTAGCCTACAATGAGCAGTTCTTC. Translation gives CASSRLAYNEQFF.

Note on this clonotype: This may be a read error, as it is one base from a much larger clone. The rearrangement links TRBV6-5 to TRBJ1-3; no reliable D call. From germline, CDR1 is MNHEY and CDR2 SVGAGI. This CDR3 comprises 14 residues. Trimming pared 5 bases from V and 0 bases from J, leaving 8 bases between. For the CDR3, the DNA is TGTGCCAGCAGTCACGGTTTCTCTGGAAACACCATATATTTT. It translates to CASSHGFSGNTIYF.

This clonotype was counted at least ten times. The chain employs TRBV19 and TRBJ2-2, with D possibly TRBD1 on 7 matching bases. V was pared by 4 bases and J by 5 bases, with 20 bases between. Germline assignment: CDR1 LNHDA and CDR2 SQIVND (reference sequence). This CDR3 comprises 17 residues. The chain's CDR3 is CASSRRGLTGITGELFF. CDR3 sequence (DNA): TGTGCCAGTAGTAGAAGGGGACTGACAGGGATAACCGGGGAGCTGTTTTTT. Complete variable domain (other parts from reference TRBV19 and TRBJ2-2): DGGITQSPKYLFRKEGQNVTLSCEQNLNHDAMYWYRQDPGQGLRLIYYSQIVNDFQKGDIAEGYSVSREKKESFPLTVTSAQKNPTAFYLCASSRRGLTGITGELFFGEGSRLTVL.